A selection of T cell receptor beta chains follows, all from one sample in a study of blood T cell repertoires in COVID-19. Data came from immunoSEQ multiplex PCR; TCRdb stores just in-frame clones and leaves some out. The sample includes about 140,000 clones, about 88% seen only once; the top ten take around 2.3%. Sequenced: peripheral blood. The receptors stem from a human donor with COVID-19, enrolled during active disease. The donor label of this sample is uncertain. Each CDR3 is given with its conserved first and last residue. The order of the fields is CDR3 DNA, CDR3 protein, V gene, J gene, D gene, clone size. D genes are given only for firm matches. Expanded clones are given a class, and other clones once, few, many or no size at all.

CDR3 DNA: TGTGCCAGCAGCCCTGGACAGGCTGAAAAACTGTTTTTT; CDR3 protein: CASSPGQAEKLFF; V gene: TRBV11-3; J gene: TRBJ1-4; D gene: TRBD1; clone size: -
CDR3 DNA: TGTGCCAGCAGCACCACTAGCGGGGATGGAGATACGCAGTATTTT; CDR3 protein: CASSTTSGDGDTQYF; V gene: TRBV7-3; J gene: TRBJ2-3; D gene: TRBD2; clone size: -
CDR3 DNA: TGTGCCAGCATCGACAGCGAACCAGCTCTAGCCTACGAGCAGTACTTC; CDR3 protein: CASIDSEPALAYEQYF; V gene: TRBV2; J gene: TRBJ2-7; D gene: -; clone size: once
CDR3 DNA: TGCGCCAGCAGCCTTTTGGGGACAGGGGAGGAAGCTTTCTTT; CDR3 protein: CASSLLGTGEEAFF; V gene: TRBV4-1; J gene: TRBJ1-1; D gene: TRBD1; clone size: -
CDR3 DNA: TGCAGCGCCCGCGAGGCGGCGGGGGAGACCCAGTACTTC; CDR3 protein: CSAREAAGETQYF; V gene: TRBV29-1; J gene: TRBJ2-5; D gene: -; clone size: -
CDR3 DNA: TGCGCCACGTCTCCAGCGGGGGTAACGGAGACCCAGTACTTC; CDR3 protein: CATSPAGVTETQYF; V gene: TRBV10-1; J gene: TRBJ2-5; D gene: TRBD2; clone size: -
CDR3 DNA: TGTGCCAGCAGCTTAGGGACTTATGAAATCGGAGCGGCCGGGGAGCTGTTTTTT; CDR3 protein: CASSLGTYEIGAAGELFF; V gene: TRBV7-6; J gene: TRBJ2-2; D gene: -; clone size: -
CDR3 DNA: TGCACCAGCAGCCAGGGCAGGTTTGGAACCGGGGAGCTGTTTTTT; CDR3 protein: CTSSQGRFGTGELFF; V gene: TRBV1; J gene: TRBJ2-2; D gene: -; clone size: -
CDR3 DNA: TGTGCCAGCAGCCAAGGTTATGGGACTAGCGGGGAAGAGACCCAGTACTTC; CDR3 protein: CASSQGYGTSGEETQYF; V gene: TRBV4-2; J gene: TRBJ2-5; D gene: TRBD2; clone size: once
CDR3 DNA: TGCGCCAGCAGTCCCCGGGAAGGTTTAAATGGCTACACCTTC; CDR3 protein: CASSPREGLNGYTF; V gene: TRBV10-2; J gene: TRBJ1-2; D gene: -; clone size: -
CDR3 DNA: TGCGCCAGCAGCTTGGCTGGACAGGGGACCTATGGCTACACCTTC; CDR3 protein: CASSLAGQGTYGYTF; V gene: TRBV5-1; J gene: TRBJ1-2; D gene: TRBD1; clone size: -
CDR3 DNA: TGTGCCAGTAGTAACTGGGATACGCAGTATTTT; CDR3 protein: CASSNWDTQYF; V gene: TRBV19; J gene: TRBJ2-3; D gene: -; clone size: -
CDR3 DNA: TGTGCCAGCAGCTTGTGGGGACAGGGTAGGATAACCTACAATGAGCAGTTCTTC; CDR3 protein: CASSLWGQGRITYNEQFF; V gene: TRBV5-6; J gene: TRBJ2-1; D gene: TRBD1; clone size: -
CDR3 DNA: TGCGCCAGCAGCTTGGCGCAGGGGGCCAACACCGGGGAGCTGTTTTTT; CDR3 protein: CASSLAQGANTGELFF; V gene: TRBV5-1; J gene: TRBJ2-2; D gene: TRBD1; clone size: -
CDR3 DNA: TGCGCCAGCAGCATTCAGGAAACCGGGGAGCTGTTTTTT; CDR3 protein: CASSIQETGELFF; V gene: TRBV5-1; J gene: TRBJ2-2; D gene: -; clone size: -